Presented here are 27 T cell receptor beta chains from one specimen sequenced in a study of OX40 agonist ivuxolimab in advanced cancers. The method was immunoSEQ multiplex PCR; TCRdb's version includes in-frame clones alone and lacks a portion of them. This sample carries about 52,000 clones, about 88% of them seen once, and the ten largest clones take more than 13%. The source material was CD4+ or CD8+ T cells sorted from blood, sampled in a trial of the OX40 agonist ivuxolimab. The source of these receptors is an adult with an advanced solid tumor such as melanoma, head and neck, liver or kidney cancer.

The chain couples TRBV19 to TRBJ2-5; D unclear. V lost 1 base and J lost 1, with 7 bases in between. CDR3 length equals 14 residues. Looked up from germline, CDR1 is LNHDA and CDR2 is SQIVND (reference sequence). CDR3 in amino acids: CASSIAHSQETQYF. For the CDR3, the DNA is TGTGCCAGTAGTATAGCACACAGCCAAGAGACCCAGTACTTC.

The chain carries TRBV4-1 and TRBJ1-1; D is unclear. Looked up from germline, CDR1 is MGHRA and CDR2 is YSYEKL. This CDR3 has 12 amino acids. V dropped 6 bases and J dropped 4 bases, with 9 bases sitting between them. CDR3 DNA sequence: TGCGCCAGCAGTAACACGGGCACTGAAGCTTTCTTT. Its translation is CASSNTGTEAFF.

This clone appeared a few times. This chain joins TRBV7-9 and TRBJ1-1; no firm D call. The length of the CDR3 is 12 residues. V lost 3 bases and J lost 5, with 7 bases in between. CDR1 and CDR2 (germline): SEHNR, FQNEAQ (reference sequence). DNA for the CDR3: TGTGCCAGCAGCTTGGGAGTGACTGAAGCTTTCTTT. Translation gives CASSLGVTEAFF.

The rearrangement links TRBV7-3 to TRBJ2-3, with 8 bases matching TRBD2. CDR1 and CDR2 (germline): SGHTA, FQGTGA. The CDR3 length is 15 residues. Losses at the gene ends were 3 bases for V and 1 base for J; bases not matched to a gene: 3. The CDR3 DNA reads TGTGCCAGCAGCTTCAGCGGGGGAGGCACAGATACGCAGTATTTT. Protein: CASSFSGGGTDTQYF.

The chain has TRBV2 and TRBJ2-5; possible D gene TRBD2, 6 bases. This CDR3 contains 15 residues. Trimming stripped 2 bases from V and 2 bases from J, with 12 bases between. Per germline, CDR1 SNHLY and CDR2 FYNNEI. The CDR3 nucleotides are TGTGCCAGCAGTGAACTGTCTAGCGCACAAGAGACCCAGTACTTC. This codes for CASSELSSAQETQYF.

V is TRBV5-6 and J is TRBJ1-1, with 7 bases identical to TRBD1. J was trimmed by 6 bases and V by 3 bases; bases with no gene match: 8. Germline V gene sequence: CDR1 SGHDT, CDR2 YYEEEE. The CDR3 spans 14 residues. For the CDR3, the DNA is TGTGCCAGCAGCTCCCAGGGGGGGGTACCTGAAGCTTTCTTT. Protein: CASSSQGGVPEAFF.

V usage is TRBV7-9 and J usage is TRBJ2-1, with 7 nucleotides matching TRBD1. The CDR3 extends over 16 amino acids. Trimming cost V 6 bases and J 2 bases; bases outside gene matches: 10. Germline values: CDR1 SEHNR, CDR2 FQNEAQ (reference sequence). CDR3 in amino acids: CASRAIDRAPYNEQFF. In nucleotides, the CDR3 is TGTGCCAGCAGGGCGATTGACAGGGCCCCCTACAATGAGCAGTTCTTC.

This clone occurred a few times. This chain links TRBV10-2 with TRBJ2-7; 9 positions match TRBD2. J was trimmed by 0 bases and V by 6 bases; bases with no gene match: 6. The CDR3 is 15 amino acids. Germline CDR1 and CDR2: WSHSY and SAAADI. CDR3 DNA: TGCGCCAGCAGCAATAGCGGGAGAAGCTCCTACGAGCAGTACTTC. Translation: CASSNSGRSSYEQYF.

A note on this clone: The same CDR3 is also encoded by other DNA sequences in this sample. This chain uses TRBV6-1 with TRBJ2-1; D ambiguous. Trimming cost V 6 bases and J 4 bases, with 7 bases left between them. The CDR3 totals 12 residues. The germline V gene has CDR1 MNHNS and CDR2 SASEGT. CDR3 residues: CASRLPYNEQFF. CDR3 in DNA: TGTGCCAGCAGACTACCGTACAATGAGCAGTTCTTC.

The chain recombines TRBV7-6 with TRBJ2-3, with a weak D call TRBD1 (5 bases). The V and J ends lost 6 bases and 2 bases respectively, with 15 bases between them. Germline assignment: CDR1 SGHVS and CDR2 FNYEAQ. This CDR3 spans 15 amino acids. The CDR3 loop is CASRETVLLTDTQYF. CDR3 coding DNA: TGTGCCAGCAGGGAGACAGTGCTGCTCACAGATACGCAGTATTTT.

The rearrangement uses TRBV4-1 and TRBJ1-4; the D is unclear. The CDR3 runs 15 residues. In germline, CDR1 is MGHRA, CDR2 YSYEKL. The germline V and J ends were trimmed by 5 bases and 0 bases, with 10 bases remaining between them. The DNA of the CDR3 is TGCGCCAGCAGCGAAGGGTGGTCAACTAATGAAAAACTGTTTTTT. Its translation is CASSEGWSTNEKLFF.

V gene TRBV30 combines with J gene TRBJ2-2; no clear D gene. Germline CDR1 is GTSNPN and CDR2 is SVGIG (reference sequence). CDR3 length: 14 residues. Trimming removed 5 bases from V and 6 bases from J, with 16 bases in between. The chain's CDR3 is CAWDSRHESGELFF. CDR3 DNA sequence: TGTGCCTGGGACTCTCGGCACGAATCCGGGGAGCTGTTTTTT.

This chain links TRBV4-1 with TRBJ2-3, with TRBD1 as a possible D gene (6 bases). Deletions cut 0 bases from V and 1 base from J, with 14 bases between. The CDR3 covers 17 residues. Germline values: CDR1 MGHRA, CDR2 YSYEKL. The CDR3 spells CASSQDGVGAGTDTQYF. For the CDR3, the DNA is TGCGCCAGCAGCCAAGACGGAGTGGGGGCGGGCACAGATACGCAGTATTTT.

V and J are TRBV7-2 and TRBJ2-7; D uncertain. CDR1 and CDR2 (germline): SGHTA, FQGNSA. The CDR3 is made up of 13 amino acids. V gave up 2 bases and J gave up 4 bases, with 9 bases separating them. The chain's CDR3 is CASSLWERYEQYF. The CDR3, as DNA: TGTGCCAGCAGCTTATGGGAAAGATACGAGCAGTACTTC.

The rearrangement uses TRBV4-1 and TRBJ1-4; D unresolved. This CDR3 contains 14 residues. V dropped 2 bases and J dropped 8 bases, with 12 bases sitting between them. Germline V gives CDR1 MGHRA, CDR2 YSYEKL. CDR3 in amino acids: CASSQRARVEKLFF. The CDR3 DNA follows: TGCGCCAGCAGCCAAAGAGCGCGTGTGGAAAAACTGTTTTTT.

The chain carries TRBV9 and TRBJ2-3, with 9 bases that match TRBD2. The CDR3 runs 16 residues. Germline V gene sequence: CDR1 SGDLS, CDR2 YYNGEE. The J segment lost 4 bases and the V segment lost 0 bases, leaving 6 bases of the junction unmatched. CDR3 nucleotide sequence: TGTGCCAGCAGCGTAGGGGCGGGGGGGCAGCCAGATACGCAGTATTTT. Translation: CASSVGAGGQPDTQYF. Combining the CDR3 with reference TRBV9 and TRBJ2-3 gives the whole variable domain DSGVTQTPKHLITATGQRVTLRCSPRSGDLSVYWYQQSLDQGLQFLIQYYNGEERAKGNILERFSAQQFPDLHSELNLSSLELGDSALYFCASSVGAGGQPDTQYFGPGTRLTVL.

The V call is TRBV7-9, the J call TRBJ2-7; 13 positions match TRBD2. Germline lookup yields CDR1 SEHNR and CDR2 FQNEAQ (reference sequence). This CDR3 spans 15 amino acids. With V trimmed by 3 bases and J by 2 bases, 1 base remained unmatched. CDR3 protein: CASSLGLAGTYEQYF. The CDR3 DNA reads as TGTGCCAGCAGCTTGGGACTAGCGGGGACCTACGAGCAGTACTTC.

The rearrangement uses TRBV4-1 and TRBJ2-1; tentatively, D is TRBD1 (6 bases). The V end was cut by 3 bases, the J end by 8 bases, with 8 bases between. This CDR3 has 12 residues. Germline lookup yields CDR1 MGHRA and CDR2 YSYEKL. The CDR3 reads CASSQRGYEQFF. CDR3 coding DNA: TGCGCCAGCAGCCAGAGGGGGTATGAGCAGTTCTTC.

In this sample, this clone turned up once. CDR3 sequence: CASSLLSGGDADTQYF. The DNA of the CDR3 is TGTGCCAGCAGCCTACTTTCAGGGGGCGATGCAGATACGCAGTATTTT. The chain combines TRBV11-2 with TRBJ2-3; 8 bases match TRBD1. The trim removed 5 bases at V and 4 bases at J, leaving 11 bases unmatched. CDR1 and CDR2 (germline): SGHAT, FQNNGV. The CDR3 extends over 16 amino acids.

A single count supports this clone. CDR3 residues: CASSPRTGISTDTQYF. CDR3 sequence (DNA): TGTGCCAGCAGCCCCCGGACAGGGATTAGCACAGATACGCAGTATTTT. The chain links TRBV7-9 to TRBJ2-3; TRBD1 matches at 8 bases. After removal of 5 bases from V and 0 bases from J, the junction contained 7 bases not matched to a gene. Germline loops: CDR1 SEHNR, CDR2 FQNEAQ (reference sequence). The CDR3 consists of 16 residues.

V usage is TRBV9 and J usage is TRBJ1-6, with D possibly being TRBD1 (5 bases). Trimming removed 4 bases at V and 10 bases at J, with 9 bases between. The CDR3 runs 12 residues. Germline loops: CDR1 SGDLS, CDR2 YYNGEE. CDR3 DNA sequence: TGTGCCAGCAGCCTCGGGGGATCACCCCTCCACTTT. This translates into CASSLGGSPLHF.

This clone is medium-sized by share. The genes are TRBV7-2 and TRBJ2-1; D is unresolved. The CDR3 consists of 12 residues. Trimming removed 1 base from V and 3 bases from J, with 1 base in between. The germline CDR1 and CDR2 sequences are SGHTA and FQGNSA. CDR3 bases: TGTGCCAGCAGCTTAGACTACAATGAGCAGTTCTTC. This codes for CASSLDYNEQFF.

The chain has TRBV7-8 and TRBJ2-2; 13 positions agree with TRBD2. The CDR3 sequence is 18 residues long. V was clipped by 5 bases and J by 6 bases; unmatched bases: 12. In germline, CDR1 is SGHVS, CDR2 FQNEAQ. CDR3 DNA sequence: TGTGCCAGCAGCCGACCAACTAGCGGGGGGGCTTTAGCCGGGGAGCTGTTTTTT. Translating gives CASSRPTSGGALAGELFF. Filled out from reference TRBV7-8 and TRBJ2-2, the complete variable domain reads GAGVSQSPRYKVAKRGQDVALRCDPISGHVSLFWYQQALGQGPEFLTYFQNEAQLDKSGLPSDRFFAERPEGSVSTLKIQRTQQEDSAVYLCASSRPTSGGALAGELFFGEGSRLTVL.

The chain employs TRBV11-2 and TRBJ2-5; no clear D. Germline V CDR1 and CDR2: SGHAT, FQNNGV. Trimming removed 5 bases at V and 13 bases at J, with 20 bases between. The CDR3 sequence is 13 residues long. Written as DNA, the CDR3 is TGTGCCAGCAGCAAAGACATCGGGCCCCCTATGTACTTC. Translating it yields CASSKDIGPPMYF.

The chain recombines TRBV11-3 with TRBJ1-1, with D possibly being TRBD1 (5 bases). The CDR3 is 13 amino acids. CDR1 SGHNT and CDR2 YENEEA come from the germline V gene. The ends were cut back, 1 base at V and 7 bases at J, with 10 bases in the middle. CDR3 nucleotide sequence: TGTGCCAGCAGCTTAGGGGCTGGGGGTGAAGCTTTCTTT. Amino acids: CASSLGAGGEAFF.

CDR3 nucleotide sequence: TGCGCCAGCCGCCTTACGGTGGGGGGGGACAATGAGCAGTTCTTC. Its protein product is CASRLTVGGDNEQFF. The gene calls are TRBV4-1 and TRBJ2-1, with TRBD2 matching 7 bases. V trimming: 8 bases; J trimming: 5 bases; junction bases outside the gene matches: 12. The germline V gene encodes CDR1 MGHRA and CDR2 YSYEKL. This CDR3 comprises 15 residues.

This clone is a singleton in its sample. This chain links TRBV7-9 with TRBJ2-2, with 11 bases matching TRBD2. The CDR3 extends over 16 amino acids. Trimming at V came to 5 bases and at J to 5 bases, leaving 7 bases not matched to a gene. From germline, CDR1 is SEHNR and CDR2 FQNEAQ (reference sequence). CDR3 residues: CASSPRASGGTGELFF. CDR3 DNA sequence: TGTGCCAGCAGCCCGCGGGCTAGCGGGGGGACCGGGGAGCTGTTTTTT. The variable domain in full, completed from reference TRBV7-9 and TRBJ2-2, reads DTGVSQNPRHKITKRGQNVTFRCDPISEHNRLYWYRQTLGQGPEFLTYFQNEAQLEKSRLLSDRFSAERPKGSFSTLEIQRTEQGDSAMYLCASSPRASGGTGELFFGEGSRLTVL.